The 14 T cell receptor beta chains below were found in one sample sequenced in a study of blood T cell repertoires in COVID-19 (dated by TCRdb to 2020 to 2021). Libraries were built with the immunoSEQ multiplex PCR assay. TCRdb stores this immuneACCESS table with in-frame sequences only. Part of the clones is absent; in the studies checked, under half of the shortfall reflects unresolved V genes, and no reason is known for the rest. A total of approximately 190,000 clones appear in this sample, approximately 92% of them only once. In total, the top ten clones hold 0.53% of the sample. Sample: peripheral blood. The receptor set was obtained from a man aged 50 to 59 with acute or convalescent COVID-19.

The rearrangement links TRBV3-1 (or the pseudogene TRBV3-2) to TRBJ1-5, with TRBD1 identical over 7 bases. Germline V gene sequence: CDR1 LGHDT, CDR2 YNNKEL (reference sequence). Trimming at V came to 2 bases and at J to 9 bases, leaving 4 bases not matched to a gene. The CDR3 has 13 amino acids. CDR3 region: CASSQTGVVPQHF. CDR3 DNA sequence: TGTGCCAGCAGCCAAACAGGGGTGGTGCCCCAGCATTTT.

This clone was observed once. The chain links TRBV5-1 to TRBJ1-4; TRBD1 agrees at 8 bases. J was trimmed by 8 bases and V by 2 bases; bases with no gene match: 2. This CDR3 comprises 13 residues. Per germline, CDR1 SGHRS and CDR2 YFSETQ. The CDR3 DNA sequence: TGCGCCAGCAGCTTAGGACAGGGCGAAAAACTGTTTTTT. It specifies CASSLGQGEKLFF.

The rearrangement links TRBV7-9 to TRBJ1-2; 9 positions agree with TRBD1. Looked up from germline, CDR1 is SEHNR and CDR2 is FQNEAQ (reference sequence). With 2 bases clipped from V and 8 bases from J, the junction kept 12 bases outside the gene matches. CDR3 length equals 16 residues. CDR3 sequence: CASSLNTGQGSDGYTF. In nucleotides, the CDR3 is TGTGCCAGCAGCTTAAACACGGGACAGGGAAGTGACGGCTACACCTTC. The variable domain in full, completed from reference TRBV7-9 and TRBJ1-2, reads DTGVSQNPRHKITKRGQNVTFRCDPISEHNRLYWYRQTLGQGPEFLTYFQNEAQLEKSRLLSDRFSAERPKGSFSTLEIQRTEQGDSAMYLCASSLNTGQGSDGYTFGSGTRLTVV.

The gene calls are TRBV6-5 and TRBJ2-2, with 14 bases lining up with TRBD2. CDR1 and CDR2 from the germline V gene are MNHEY and SVGAGI. Trimming at V came to 6 bases and at J to 7 bases, leaving 4 bases not matched to a gene. The CDR3 sequence is 15 residues long. CDR3 DNA sequence: TGTGCCAGCAGGGGGACTAGCGGGGGATACGGGGAGCTGTTTTTT. Amino acid sequence: CASRGTSGGYGELFF.

The chain is built from TRBV7-2 and TRBJ2-1; TRBD2 agrees at 11 bases. This CDR3 is built from 14 residues. Germline CDR1 SGHTA, CDR2 FQGNSA. The junction had 10 bases not matched to a gene; V was cut back by 6 bases and J by 12 bases. The CDR3 DNA reads as TGTGCCAGCAGTCCGGGACTAGCGGCCCTCGGGCAGTTCTTC. This codes for CASSPGLAALGQFF. The variable domain in full, with the rest retrieved from reference TRBV7-2 and TRBJ2-1, is GAGVSQSPSNKVTEKGKDVELRCDPISGHTALYWYRQSLGQGLEFLIYFQGNSAPDKSGLPSDRFSAERTGGSVSTLTIQRTQQEDSAVYLCASSPGLAALGQFFGPGTRLTVL.

V usage is TRBV10-3 and J usage is TRBJ2-2; TRBD2 is a possible D gene (6 bases). This CDR3 has 12 amino acids. Germline CDR1 reads ENHRY; CDR2 reads SYGVKD. V dropped 11 bases and J dropped 5 bases, with 12 bases sitting between them. DNA of the CDR3: TGTGCCCACCGGAGGGGAACCGGGGAGCTGTTTTTT. Its protein product is CAHRRGTGELFF.

This clone appeared a few times. The chain combines TRBV9 with TRBJ2-1, with 10 bases fitting TRBD2. This CDR3 has 14 amino acids. Germline V gene data show CDR1 as SGDLS and CDR2 as YYNGEE. J lost 6 bases, V lost 0 bases, and 0 bases had no gene match. As DNA, the CDR3 is TGTGCCAGCAGCGTAGGGACTAGCGGCAATGAGCAGTTCTTC. Translation gives CASSVGTSGNEQFF.

This chain joins TRBV19 and TRBJ2-7; 9 positions agree with TRBD2. This CDR3 is built from 14 residues. CDR1 is LNHDA, CDR2 SQIVND, per germline (reference sequence). V dropped 3 bases and J dropped 2; count of bases not matched to a gene: 2. The DNA for the CDR3 is TGTGCCAGTAGTATCTTAGCGGGAGCCTACGAGCAGTACTTC. Encoded protein: CASSILAGAYEQYF.

The chain carries TRBV2 and TRBJ2-1; 14 nucleotides match TRBD2. Germline V gene sequence: CDR1 SNHLY, CDR2 FYNNEI. CDR3 length equals 18 residues. Trimming took 5 bases from V and 2 from J; bases not matched to a gene: 8. CDR3 sequence reads: CASSPLGTSGSPYNEQFF. In DNA form, the CDR3 reads TGTGCCAGCAGTCCCCTGGGGACTAGCGGGAGCCCCTACAATGAGCAGTTCTTC.

The rearrangement uses TRBV29-1 and TRBJ1-4, with D perhaps TRBD1 (6 bases). There are 13 residues in the CDR3. V was shortened by 7 bases and J by 7 bases, with 16 bases between the two germline ends. Germline V gene sequence: CDR1 SQVTM, CDR2 ANQGSEA. The CDR3 DNA is TGCAGCGCCCAAGGGGGTTGGAGTGAAAAACTGTTTTTT. It is translated as CSAQGGWSEKLFF.

V and J are TRBV11-2 and TRBJ2-2, with 8 bases that match TRBD2. CDR1 and CDR2 from the germline V gene are SGHAT and FQNNGV. The CDR3 is 17 amino acids. Trimming removed 0 bases from V and 1 base from J; junction bases left unmatched: 4. The CDR3: CASSLDTSGRNTGELFF. As DNA, the CDR3 is TGTGCCAGCAGCTTAGACACTAGCGGACGGAACACCGGGGAGCTGTTTTTT.

The rearrangement joins TRBV27 to TRBJ2-3; 9 nucleotides match TRBD2. This CDR3 is built from 17 residues. V shed 2 bases, J shed 4 bases, and the junction held 10 bases outside the gene matches. Germline CDR1 and CDR2: MNHEY and SMNVEV (reference sequence). As DNA, the CDR3 is TGTGCCAGCAGTTTAGGTGTCTCGGGACTAGCCTCAGATACGCAGTATTTT. This gives the protein CASSLGVSGLASDTQYF.

The CDR3 here is CASDPGGGQNYNEQFF. The CDR3 coding sequence is TGTGCCAGCGACCCGGGGGGAGGACAGAACTACAATGAGCAGTTCTTC. This rearrangement joins TRBV2 to TRBJ2-1; maybe TRBD2 (7 bases). The ends were cut back, 8 bases at V and 3 bases at J, with 20 bases in the middle. Germline CDR1 SNHLY, CDR2 FYNNEI. The CDR3 has 16 residues.

The chain combines TRBV7-9 with TRBJ1-2; 7 bases map to TRBD1. Germline V CDR1 and CDR2: SEHNR, FQNEAQ (reference sequence). This CDR3 has 13 residues. V was clipped by 5 bases and J by 7 bases; unmatched bases: 7. The CDR3 spells CASSRRQGRGYTF. CDR3 bases: TGTGCCAGCAGCCGGCGACAGGGTCGTGGCTACACCTTC. The whole variable domain, remainder taken from reference TRBV7-9 and TRBJ1-2, is DTGVSQNPRHKITKRGQNVTFRCDPISEHNRLYWYRQTLGQGPEFLTYFQNEAQLEKSRLLSDRFSAERPKGSFSTLEIQRTEQGDSAMYLCASSRRQGRGYTFGSGTRLTVV.